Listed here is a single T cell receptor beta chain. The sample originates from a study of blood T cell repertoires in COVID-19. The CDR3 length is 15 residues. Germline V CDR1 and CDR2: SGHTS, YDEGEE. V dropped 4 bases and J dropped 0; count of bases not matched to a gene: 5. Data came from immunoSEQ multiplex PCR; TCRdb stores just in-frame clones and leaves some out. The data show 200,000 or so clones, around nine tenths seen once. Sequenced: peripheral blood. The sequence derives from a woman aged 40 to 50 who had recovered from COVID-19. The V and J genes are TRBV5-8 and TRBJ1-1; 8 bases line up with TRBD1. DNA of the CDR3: TGTGCCAGCAGCCTGTTGACAGGGGTGAACACTGAAGCTTTCTTT. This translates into CASSLLTGVNTEAFF.